What follows describes a single TCR beta chain. Primers included in the PCR were 60 Vbeta and 13 Jbeta primers. The repertoire was sequenced with immunoSEQ multiplex PCR; TCRdb's copy has only in-frame clones and lacks some. Here the sample spans about 130,000 clones, approximately 85% being singletons. The sample comes from a study of cytomegalovirus exposure and HLA in healthy donors. Germline assignment: CDR1 MGHDK and CDR2 SYGVNS. The CDR3 runs 12 residues. Deletions cut 4 bases from V and 7 bases from J, with 10 bases between. The V and J genes are TRBV25-1 and TRBJ1-2; D is uncertain. The receptor was derived from a boy aged 10-17 years in good health and CMV-seronegative. The source material was PBMCs. The CDR3 here is CASSVAGGGYTF. The CDR3 nucleotides are TGTGCCAGCAGTGTTGCAGGAGGTGGCTACACCTTC.